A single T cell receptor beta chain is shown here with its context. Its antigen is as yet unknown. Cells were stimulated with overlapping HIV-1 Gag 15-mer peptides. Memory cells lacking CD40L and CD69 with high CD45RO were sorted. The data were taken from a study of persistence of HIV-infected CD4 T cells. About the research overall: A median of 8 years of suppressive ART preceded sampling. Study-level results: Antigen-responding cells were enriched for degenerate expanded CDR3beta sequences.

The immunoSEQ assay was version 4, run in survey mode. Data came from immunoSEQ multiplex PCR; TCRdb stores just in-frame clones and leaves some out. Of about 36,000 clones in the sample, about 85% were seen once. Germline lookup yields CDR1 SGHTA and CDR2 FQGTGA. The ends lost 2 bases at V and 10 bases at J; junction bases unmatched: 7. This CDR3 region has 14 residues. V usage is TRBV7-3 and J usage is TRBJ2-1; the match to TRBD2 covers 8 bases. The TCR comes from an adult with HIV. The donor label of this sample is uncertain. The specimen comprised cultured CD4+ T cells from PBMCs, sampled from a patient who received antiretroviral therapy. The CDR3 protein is CASSLERGGREQFF. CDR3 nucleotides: TGTGCCAGCAGCTTAGAACGGGGGGGCCGGGAGCAGTTCTTC.